The 22 T cell receptor beta chains below come from one sample, sequenced in a study of blood T cell repertoires in COVID-19. TCRdb's table, derived via immunoSEQ multiplex PCR, lists solely in-frame clones and lacks some. The table includes 60,000 to 90,000 clones, more than 75% detected once. The sample comprised peripheral blood. These receptor sequences come from a man in his fifties or sixties with COVID-19, enrolled during active disease.

This clone appeared a single time. CDR3: CASSTGPGGAPYEQYF. The CDR3, as DNA: TGTGCCAGCAGCACAGGTCCCGGGGGGGCCCCCTACGAGCAGTACTTC. The chain carries TRBV5-6 and TRBJ2-7, with 8 bases identical to TRBD2. This CDR3 region has 16 residues. V was pared by 4 bases and J by 2 bases, with 11 bases of the junction left unmatched. Per germline, CDR1 SGHDT and CDR2 YYEEEE.

This rearrangement joins TRBV5-5 to TRBJ1-3, with D possibly TRBD1 on 6 matching bases. In germline, CDR1 is SGHKS, CDR2 YYEKEE (reference sequence). This CDR3 contains 16 residues. V was shortened by 4 bases and J by 7 bases, with 21 bases between the two germline ends. The CDR3 sequence: CASSHTTWTDQNTIYF. The DNA of the CDR3 is TGTGCCAGCAGCCACACAACCTGGACAGATCAGAACACCATATATTTT.

V usage is TRBV27 and J usage is TRBJ2-2, with D maybe TRBD1 (5 bases). The CDR3 covers 15 residues. Germline CDR1 MNHEY, CDR2 SMNVEV (reference sequence). Trimming took off 0 bases at V and 6 bases at J, with 11 bases between the two ends. The CDR3 is CASSLSFQGAGELFF. CDR3 nucleotides: TGTGCCAGCAGTTTATCGTTTCAGGGTGCCGGGGAGCTGTTTTTT.

This clone was found a few times. V is TRBV4-1 and J is TRBJ2-3; tentatively, D is TRBD2 (6 bases). CDR3 length: 15 residues. V was shortened by 1 base and J by 4 bases, with 12 bases between the two germline ends. Germline V gene sequence: CDR1 MGHRA, CDR2 YSYEKL. CDR3 sequence reads: CASSQAGPGADTQYF. DNA for the CDR3: TGCGCCAGCAGCCAAGCCGGTCCGGGAGCAGATACGCAGTATTTT.

This clone turned up a few times. The V and J genes are TRBV3-1 (or the pseudogene TRBV3-2) and TRBJ2-2; 11 nucleotides line up with TRBD2. The V segment lost 4 bases and the J segment 0 bases; nucleotides outside the gene matches: 4. CDR1 and CDR2 (germline): LGHDT, YNNKEL (reference sequence). The CDR3 has 17 residues. The CDR3 nucleotides are TGTGCCAGCAGCCCCTCGGGACTAGCGGCGAACACCGGGGAGCTGTTTTTT. Amino acids: CASSPSGLAANTGELFF.

V usage is TRBV27 and J usage is TRBJ1-4; D remains unclear. This CDR3 comprises 19 residues. V lost 10 bases, J lost 0 bases, and 27 bases lay in between. Germline V gene data show CDR1 as MNHEY and CDR2 as SMNVEV (reference sequence). Here the CDR3 DNA reads TGTGCCATTCCAGGAAGTCAGTGCAACTCCGGTGCAACTAATGAAAAACTGTTTTTT. It yields the protein CAIPGSQCNSGATNEKLFF.

This clone was counted once. The junction and the germline gene differ at one end; a read error may be behind it. This rearrangement joins TRBV12-3 or TRBV12-4 to TRBJ2-4; tentatively, D is TRBD1 (6 bases). The CDR3 totals 13 residues. The CDR3 region is CASSLARTGQWDF. The CDR3 DNA reads TGTGCCAGCAGTTTGGCCAGGACGGGACAATGGGACTTC.

CDR3 loop: CASSRLAGQETQYF. The CDR3 DNA reads as TGTGCCAGCAGTCGCCTAGCGGGACAAGAGACCCAGTACTTC. The V gene is TRBV6-6, the J gene TRBJ2-5; 9 bases align to TRBD2. The J segment lost 2 bases and the V segment lost 5 bases, leaving 3 bases of the junction unmatched. This CDR3 spans 14 amino acids. Germline V gene sequence: CDR1 MNHNY, CDR2 SVGAGI (reference sequence).

This chain joins TRBV4-1 and TRBJ1-5; D gene unclear. V was cut by 4 bases and J by 0 bases, with 13 bases left in between. Germline assignment: CDR1 MGHRA and CDR2 YSYEKL. This CDR3 comprises 16 residues. The CDR3 is CASSPPSGVSNQPQHF. The CDR3 DNA is TGCGCCAGCAGCCCCCCTTCCGGGGTTAGCAATCAGCCCCAGCATTTT.

The chain links TRBV29-1 to TRBJ1-3; a possible D gene is TRBD1 (5 bases). This CDR3 has 13 amino acids. Germline CDR1 reads SQVTM; CDR2 reads ANQGSEA. Trimming took off 4 bases at V and 5 bases at J, with 12 bases between the two ends. The CDR3 here is CSVGSGHRNTIYF. The CDR3 DNA reads TGCAGCGTTGGGTCAGGGCATCGAAACACCATATATTTT.

The chain joins TRBV11-2 to TRBJ2-2; 9 bases agree with TRBD1. From germline, CDR1 is SGHAT and CDR2 FQNNGV. Trimming cost V 5 bases and J 0 bases; bases outside gene matches: 4. The CDR3 extends over 16 amino acids. CDR3 amino acids: CASSKGQGTNTGELFF. The CDR3 DNA is TGTGCCAGCAGCAAGGGACAGGGCACGAACACCGGGGAGCTGTTTTTT.

The chain couples TRBV5-1 to TRBJ1-4; TRBD1 might be the D (6 bases). The germline CDR1 and CDR2 sequences are SGHRS and YFSETQ. V shed 3 bases and J shed 2 bases, with 11 bases lying between them. The CDR3 has 15 amino acids. The CDR3 loop reads CASSSRTATNEKLFF. CDR3 coding DNA: TGCGCCAGCAGCTCAAGGACAGCCACTAATGAAAAACTGTTTTTT.

J is TRBJ1-2 and V is TRBV2; no reliable D call. This CDR3 has 12 amino acids. CDR1 and CDR2 (germline): SNHLY, FYNNEI. The V end lost 1 base, the J end lost 8 bases, and 8 bases lay between the germline ends. CDR3 protein: CASSEDRGGYTF. The CDR3 nucleotides are TGTGCCAGCAGTGAAGACCGAGGAGGCTACACCTTC.

The chain has TRBV10-3 and TRBJ2-5; 11 bases map to TRBD1. V shed 5 bases and J 4 bases; nucleotides not matched to a gene: 3. The CDR3 totals 14 residues. Germline CDR1 ENHRY, CDR2 SYGVKD. CDR3 loop: CAISRTGGPETQYF. CDR3 sequence (DNA): TGTGCCATCAGTAGGACAGGGGGCCCAGAGACCCAGTACTTC.

This chain uses TRBV19 with TRBJ2-3; 7 nucleotides agree with TRBD1. The CDR3 sequence is 15 residues long. Germline values: CDR1 LNHDA, CDR2 SQIVND (reference sequence). V shed 6 bases and J 5 bases; nucleotides not matched to a gene: 11. The CDR3 nucleotides are TGTGCCAGTAGAGAAACAGGGGTGAGCGTAGATACGCAGTATTTT. Translating gives CASRETGVSVDTQYF.

The rearrangement uses TRBV6-5 and TRBJ1-5; D not resolved. The CDR3 consists of 13 residues. CDR1 and CDR2 from the germline V gene are MNHEY and SVGAGI. Trimming took off 5 bases at V and 6 bases at J, with 11 bases between the two ends. CDR3 amino acids: CASSIWAGQPQHF. The CDR3 bases are TGTGCCAGCAGTATATGGGCGGGTCAGCCCCAGCATTTT.

The V and J genes are TRBV5-1 and TRBJ1-2; 9 bases match TRBD1. The CDR3 totals 15 residues. From germline, CDR1 is SGHRS and CDR2 YFSETQ. Trimming at V came to 3 bases and at J to 4 bases, leaving 7 bases not matched to a gene. The CDR3 region is CASSYGTGFSYGYTF. CDR3 DNA: TGCGCCAGCAGCTACGGGACAGGGTTTTCCTATGGCTACACCTTC.

CDR3 protein: CASSLRGWKGLYSNQPQHF. CDR3 coding DNA: TGTGCCAGCAGTTTGAGAGGTTGGAAGGGGCTTTATAGCAATCAGCCCCAGCATTTT. The chain links TRBV27 to TRBJ1-5; possible D gene TRBD1, 5 bases. Trimming pared 3 bases from V and 0 bases from J, leaving 21 bases between. Germline CDR1 is MNHEY and CDR2 is SMNVEV (reference sequence). The CDR3 totals 19 residues.

This sequence joins TRBV12-5 and TRBJ2-5, with D maybe TRBD1 (6 bases). V gave up 6 bases and J gave up 5 bases, with 16 bases separating them. The CDR3 is made up of 14 amino acids. Germline loops: CDR1 LGHNT, CDR2 FRNRAP. This CDR3 reads CASGPDSFRETQYF. In nucleotides, the CDR3 is TGTGCTAGTGGCCCGGACAGTTTCAGGGAGACCCAGTACTTC.

The chain joins TRBV29-1 to TRBJ2-3, with TRBD2 matching over 13 bases. Per the germline V gene, CDR1 is SQVTM and CDR2 is ANQGSEA. With 6 bases clipped from V and 6 bases from J, the junction kept 18 bases outside the gene matches. This CDR3 spans 18 amino acids. This CDR3 is CSVGTTSGRAGFADTQYF. The CDR3 region has the DNA TGCAGCGTGGGGACTACTAGCGGGAGGGCCGGATTTGCTGATACGCAGTATTTT.

The V and J genes are TRBV2 and TRBJ2-1; 12 nucleotides agree with TRBD2. V dropped 6 bases and J dropped 7; count of bases not matched to a gene: 4. Germline V gene lookup returns CDR1 SNHLY and CDR2 FYNNEI. The CDR3 contains 14 residues. For the CDR3, the DNA is TGTGCCAGCAGAGAGACTAGCGGGAGAAATGAGCAGTTCTTC. It codes for CASRETSGRNEQFF. Using reference TRBV2 and TRBJ2-1 for the parts outside the CDR3, the full variable domain is EPEVTQTPSHQVTQMGQEVILRCVPISNHLYFYWYRQILGQKVEFLVSFYNNEISEKSEIFDDQFSVERPDGSNFTLKIRSTKLEDSAMYFCASRETSGRNEQFFGPGTRLTVL.

The V call is TRBV19, the J call TRBJ1-2; D might be TRBD1 (5 bases). Germline V gene data show CDR1 as LNHDA and CDR2 as SQIVND (reference sequence). The CDR3 runs to 15 residues. Trimming took 7 bases from V and 3 from J, leaving 18 bases between them. CDR3 DNA: TGTGCCAGTAATCCCGACGGGGGAAGGTACTATGGCTACACCTTC. This codes for CASNPDGGRYYGYTF.